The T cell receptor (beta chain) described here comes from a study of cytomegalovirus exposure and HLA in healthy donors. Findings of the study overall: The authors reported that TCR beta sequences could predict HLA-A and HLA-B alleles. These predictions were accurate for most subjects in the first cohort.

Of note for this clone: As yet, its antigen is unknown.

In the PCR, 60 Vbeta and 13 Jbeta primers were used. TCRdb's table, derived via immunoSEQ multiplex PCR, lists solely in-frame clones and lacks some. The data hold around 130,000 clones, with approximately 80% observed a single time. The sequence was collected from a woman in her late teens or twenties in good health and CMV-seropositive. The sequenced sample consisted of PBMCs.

The CDR3 sequence: CASSDSKQAGGPWETQYF. The DNA for the CDR3 is TGTGCCAGCAGTGACTCGAAACAAGCGGGGGGGCCCTGGGAGACCCAGTACTTC. The chain is built from TRBV6-4 and TRBJ2-5; 10 bases line up with TRBD2. This CDR3 comprises 18 residues. CDR1 and CDR2 from the germline V gene are MRHNA and SNTAGT. Trimming removed 0 bases from V and 5 bases from J; junction bases left unmatched: 12.